Below are 26 T cell receptor beta chains sequenced from a single sample in a study of T cell responses to AZD1222 COVID-19 vaccine. Method: immunoSEQ multiplex PCR; TCRdb's copy keeps in-frame clones and lacks some. The sample has 92,000 or so clones; 85% to 90% are singletons. Sequenced material: peripheral blood, taken on day 0 of AZD1222 vaccination. These receptors were collected from an adult in good health.

The chain employs TRBV4-2 and TRBJ1-2; TRBD1 aligns across 7 bases. The CDR3 loop spans 14 amino acids. Per germline, CDR1 LGHNA and CDR2 YNFKEQ. Trimming took 1 base from V and 4 from J; bases not matched to a gene: 3. For the CDR3, the DNA is TGTGCCAGCAGCCAAGTGGGGGACAGCTATGGCTACACCTTC. As protein: CASSQVGDSYGYTF.

This clone was counted once. The chain has TRBV7-2 and TRBJ2-7, with unresolved D. In germline, CDR1 is SGHTA, CDR2 FQGNSA. V was clipped by 1 base and J by 1 base, with 8 bases between them. The CDR3 runs 14 residues. The CDR3 loop reads CASSLGRFSYEQYF. The CDR3 DNA follows: TGTGCCAGCAGCTTAGGACGGTTTTCCTACGAGCAGTACTTC.

The J gene is TRBJ1-3, the V gene TRBV7-2; possibly TRBD1 for D (5 bases). Trimming cost V 2 bases and J 2 bases, with 7 bases left between them. The CDR3 runs 14 residues. Per the germline V gene, CDR1 is SGHTA and CDR2 is FQGNSA. DNA for the CDR3: TGTGCCAGCAGCTTACGGGGGGCTGGAAACACCATATATTTT. This sequence encodes CASSLRGAGNTIYF.

The rearrangement joins TRBV30 to TRBJ1-5; no clear D gene. The CDR3 runs to 13 residues. Germline-derived CDR1 and CDR2 are GTSNPN and SVGIG (reference sequence). V lost 2 bases and J lost 3, with 8 bases in between. CDR3 nucleotides: TGTGCCTGGAGTCCAGGCCCCAATCAGCCCCAGCATTTT. Translated: CAWSPGPNQPQHF.

V is TRBV7-3 and J is TRBJ2-6, with unresolved D. Germline CDR1 is SGHTA and CDR2 is FQGTGA. The V end was cut by 1 base, the J end by 0 bases, with 1 base between. The CDR3 extends over 14 amino acids. CDR3 sequence: CASSLSSGANVLTF. Here the CDR3 DNA reads TGTGCCAGCAGCTTAAGCTCTGGGGCCAACGTCCTGACTTTC.

Turning to this clone: The sample carries other DNA sequences with the same CDR3. The chain links TRBV5-5 to TRBJ1-4; TRBD1 aligns across 11 bases. Per the germline V gene, CDR1 is SGHKS and CDR2 is YYEKEE (reference sequence). The CDR3 covers 14 residues. The ends lost 2 bases at V and 7 bases at J; junction bases unmatched: 1. CDR3 residues: CASSLGTGGEKLFF. Here the CDR3 DNA reads TGTGCCAGCAGCTTAGGGACAGGGGGTGAAAAACTGTTTTTT.

The genes are TRBV5-6 and TRBJ2-7; 10 bases map to TRBD2. Germline-derived CDR1 and CDR2 are SGHDT and YYEEEE. The J segment lost 2 bases and the V segment lost 4 bases, leaving 6 bases of the junction unmatched. The CDR3 covers 15 residues. The DNA of the CDR3 is TGTGCCAGCAGCCCCTCCGGACTAGCGGCCTACGAGCAGTACTTC. This codes for CASSPSGLAAYEQYF. The full variable domain, rest sourced from reference TRBV5-6 and TRBJ2-7, is DAGVTQSPTHLIKTRGQQVTLRCSPKSGHDTVSWYQQALGQGPQFIFQYYEEEERQRGNFPDRFSGHQFPNYSSELNVNALLLGDSALYLCASSPSGLAAYEQYFGPGTRLTVT.

Remarks on this clone: One end of the junction varies from germline; a read error may be responsible. The CDR3 coding sequence is TGTGCCAGTAGTATGGGCGCAGGGGCAACCCTCTTC. The encoded protein is CASSMGAGATLF. The chain employs TRBV19 and TRBJ2-7; weak D call: TRBD1 (6 bases). CDR1 and CDR2 from the germline V gene are LNHDA and SQIVND (reference sequence). This CDR3 has 12 residues.

The rearrangement uses TRBV4-1 and TRBJ2-5; D is ambiguous. Germline CDR1 MGHRA, CDR2 YSYEKL. V was shortened by 0 bases and J by 5 bases, with 10 bases between the two germline ends. The CDR3 has 14 amino acids. CDR3 sequence (DNA): TGCGCCAGCAGCCAAGAAAGGGTCGGGGAGACCCAGTACTTC. The encoded protein is CASSQERVGETQYF.

The chain links TRBV10-3 to TRBJ1-1, with 8 bases identical to TRBD1. The V segment lost 6 bases and the J segment 5 bases; nucleotides outside the gene matches: 8. CDR3 length equals 14 residues. Germline CDR1 ENHRY, CDR2 SYGVKD. The CDR3, as DNA: TGTGCCATCAGAGACAGGGGTTTCTTAACTGAAGCTTTCTTT. Its protein product is CAIRDRGFLTEAFF.

This clone was detected once. This chain joins TRBV24-1 and TRBJ2-7, with D perhaps matching TRBD1 (7 bases). The CDR3 has 14 amino acids. Trimming cost V 4 bases and J 2 bases, with 11 bases left between them. Germline CDR1 and CDR2: KGHDR and SFDVKD. This CDR3 reads CATSEGGTAYEQYF. Written as DNA, the CDR3 is TGTGCCACCAGTGAAGGAGGGACAGCCTACGAGCAGTACTTC.

J is TRBJ2-7 and V is TRBV30; the match to TRBD1 covers 7 bases. From germline, CDR1 is GTSNPN and CDR2 SVGIG (reference sequence). The V segment lost 0 bases and the J segment 6 bases; nucleotides outside the gene matches: 5. This CDR3 region has 13 residues. The CDR3 region is CAWSVRAGGEQYF. CDR3 in DNA: TGTGCCTGGAGTGTACGGGCAGGGGGCGAGCAGTACTTC.

This clone was seen more than once but under ten times. J is TRBJ2-2 and V is TRBV11-3, with D perhaps matching TRBD1 or TRBD2 (5 bases each). The V gene's germline CDR1 is SGHNT and CDR2 YENEEA. The CDR3 totals 14 residues. V lost 0 bases and J 10 bases, leaving 12 bases between the germline ends. The CDR3 DNA sequence: TGTGCCAGCAGCTTAGATGGGACGTCTAAGGAGCTGTTTTTT. Translating it yields CASSLDGTSKELFF.

The V gene is TRBV5-1, the J gene TRBJ2-3; possibly TRBD1 or TRBD2 for D (5 bases each). This CDR3 has 14 amino acids. Germline V gene data show CDR1 as SGHRS and CDR2 as YFSETQ. The V gene lost 10 bases and the J gene lost 3 bases, with 18 bases spanning the gap. The CDR3, as DNA: TGCGCCGGGCGCCGGGACGGATCTACAGATACGCAGTATTTT. This codes for CAGRRDGSTDTQYF.

The chain has TRBV4-2 and TRBJ2-7; D gene unclear. This CDR3 is built from 16 residues. Germline CDR1 is LGHNA and CDR2 is YNFKEQ. The germline V and J ends were trimmed by 0 bases and 4 bases, with 16 bases remaining between them. This chain's CDR3 is CASSQDEQSAVYEQYF. CDR3 nucleotides: TGTGCCAGCAGCCAAGATGAGCAATCCGCAGTTTACGAGCAGTACTTC.

The chain uses TRBV7-2 and TRBJ2-2; TRBD2 aligns across 10 bases. The trim removed 5 bases at V and 6 bases at J, leaving 9 bases unmatched. Germline loops: CDR1 SGHTA, CDR2 FQGNSA. CDR3 size: 16 residues. CDR3 nucleotides: TGTGCCAGCAGCCCTGCTAGCGGGAGAACTTCCGGGGAGCTGTTTTTT. Amino acids: CASSPASGRTSGELFF. The whole variable domain, filled in from reference TRBV7-2 and TRBJ2-2, reads GAGVSQSPSNKVTEKGKDVELRCDPISGHTALYWYRQSLGQGLEFLIYFQGNSAPDKSGLPSDRFSAERTGGSVSTLTIQRTQQEDSAVYLCASSPASGRTSGELFFGEGSRLTVL.

This sequence joins TRBV29-1 and TRBJ1-3; a possible D gene is TRBD1 (5 bases). This CDR3 comprises 15 residues. V was trimmed by 7 bases and J by 0 bases, leaving 16 bases between them. Germline V lookup: CDR1 SQVTM, CDR2 ANQGSEA. The DNA of the CDR3 is TGCAGCGCTGATGGTGTTGGGGGCTCTGGAAACACCATATATTTT. Protein sequence: CSADGVGGSGNTIYF.

This chain joins TRBV6-1 and TRBJ2-2; D is undetermined. The CDR3 runs to 13 residues. Per the germline V gene, CDR1 is MNHNS and CDR2 is SASEGT. The V end was cut by 3 bases, the J end by 2 bases, with 4 bases between. The CDR3 DNA follows: TGTGCCAGCAGTGACATAAACACCGGGGAGCTGTTTTTT. Its protein product is CASSDINTGELFF.

The J gene is TRBJ1-6, the V gene TRBV19; possible D gene TRBD1, 6 bases. The CDR3 extends over 18 amino acids. Germline CDR1 is LNHDA and CDR2 is SQIVND (reference sequence). V was clipped by 4 bases and J by 7 bases, with 23 bases between them. Here the CDR3 reads CASSTPPGQYGMNSPLHF. CDR3 nucleotides: TGTGCCAGTAGTACGCCCCCCGGACAGTATGGGATGAATTCACCCCTCCACTTT.

This chain uses TRBV7-2 with TRBJ1-1; 7 positions agree with TRBD1. Germline V gives CDR1 SGHTA, CDR2 FQGNSA. J was trimmed by 0 bases and V by 3 bases; bases with no gene match: 7. The CDR3 is 16 amino acids. CDR3 nucleotides: TGTGCCAGCAGCTTGACAGGGAAGGTGGTGAACACTGAAGCTTTCTTT. Its protein product is CASSLTGKVVNTEAFF.

The rearrangement uses TRBV27 and TRBJ2-5; no clear D gene. V dropped 4 bases and J dropped 1 base, with 1 base sitting between them. This CDR3 comprises 11 residues. Germline loops: CDR1 MNHEY, CDR2 SMNVEV (reference sequence). CDR3 nucleotides: TGTGCCAGCAGTTCCCAAGAGACCCAGTACTTC. Its protein is CASSSQETQYF.

The chain is built from TRBV5-1 and TRBJ1-1; D is ambiguous. There are 16 residues in the CDR3. V shed 0 bases and J shed 3 bases, with 15 bases lying between them. CDR1 SGHRS and CDR2 YFSETQ come from the germline V gene. Here the CDR3 DNA reads TGCGCCAGCAGCTTGGGGGCGGTGATAAGGGACACTGAAGCTTTCTTT. Translating gives CASSLGAVIRDTEAFF.

This sequence joins TRBV28 and TRBJ2-1, with TRBD2 matching over 12 bases. CDR1 MDHEN and CDR2 SYDVKM come from the germline V gene. Trimming took 5 bases from V and 3 from J; bases not matched to a gene: 8. The CDR3 is 17 residues long. The CDR3 DNA sequence: TGTGCCAGCAGTGCTGGGGGACTAGCGGGTTACTACAATGAGCAGTTCTTC. Amino acids: CASSAGGLAGYYNEQFF.

V usage is TRBV5-5 and J usage is TRBJ2-7, with TRBD1 matching 9 bases. J gave up 5 bases and V 6 bases, and 6 bases lay outside the gene matches. The germline gives CDR1 SGHKS, CDR2 YYEKEE (reference sequence). The CDR3 is made up of 13 amino acids. The CDR3 region has the DNA TGTGCCAGCAACTTACAGGGGGCAAACGAGCAGTACTTC. Amino acids: CASNLQGANEQYF.

Concerning this clone itself: The same CDR3 is also encoded by other DNA sequences in this sample. V is TRBV12-3 or TRBV12-4 and J is TRBJ1-5; D is unresolved. Between the trimmed V and J ends, which lost 3 bases and 4 bases, there was a span of 7 bases. This CDR3 region has 13 residues. The CDR3 bases are TGTGCCAGCAGTTTCGCGGCGAATCAGCCCCAGCATTTT. It encodes CASSFAANQPQHF.

This chain links TRBV28 with TRBJ2-7, with unresolved D. Trimming removed 3 bases at V and 4 bases at J, with 7 bases between. This CDR3 has 12 residues. Germline CDR1 is MDHEN and CDR2 is SYDVKM. The CDR3 loop is CASSFFGYEQYF. Here the CDR3 DNA reads TGTGCCAGCAGTTTTTTCGGTTACGAGCAGTACTTC.